One and the same sample provided the 31 T cell receptor beta chains below, sequenced in a study of identical twins' blood T cells. TCRdb analysed the 5' RACE reads with MiXCR anew, one entry per CDR3 protein. Among roughly 340,000 distinct CDR3 sequences, around 30% were seen once, and the ten largest hold roughly 6.1%. The sequencing sample was made of PBMCs. These receptors were taken from a woman aged 18 to 50 in good health.

The chain links TRBV29-1 to TRBJ2-7; D gene unclear. The CDR3 is 12 amino acids. Per the germline V gene, CDR1 is SQVTM and CDR2 is ANQGSEA. V was cut by 3 bases and J by 0 bases, with 6 bases left in between. The CDR3 sequence: CSVDLGSYEQYF. As DNA, the CDR3 is TGCAGCGTTGATCTAGGCTCCTACGAGCAGTACTTC.

Ten or more counts support this clonotype. The chain uses TRBV29-1 and TRBJ2-2, with D possibly TRBD1 on 5 matching bases. The germline CDR1 and CDR2 sequences are SQVTM and ANQGSEA. Trimming shortened V by 4 bases and J by 0 bases, and 9 bases separated the two germline ends. The CDR3 contains 14 residues. This chain's CDR3 is CSVARTSNTGELFF. The CDR3 DNA follows: TGCAGCGTTGCTAGGACATCGAACACCGGGGAGCTGTTTTTT.

This clonotype has only a few counts. The chain uses TRBV12-5 and TRBJ2-2; a possible D gene is TRBD2 (6 bases). There are 14 residues in the CDR3. V shed 9 bases and J shed 1 base, with 12 bases lying between them. The V gene's germline CDR1 is LGHNT and CDR2 FRNRAP. The CDR3, as DNA: TGTGCTAGCGGTGGGGGACTGAACACCGGGGAGCTGTTTTTT. Protein product: CASGGGLNTGELFF.

This CDR3 reads CASSQDTRTSPLAFF. The CDR3 nucleotides read TGCGCCAGCAGCCAAGACACTAGGACATCCCCGTTAGCTTTCTTT. The V call is TRBV4-3, the J call TRBJ1-1; tentatively, D is TRBD1 (5 bases). Germline V gene data show CDR1 as LGHNA and CDR2 as YSLEER. The CDR3 is 15 amino acids. The germline V and J ends were trimmed by 0 bases and 10 bases, with 18 bases remaining between them.

About this clonotype: Just one base apart from a much larger clone, this may be a read error. The genes are TRBV20-1 and TRBJ1-3; D call uncertain. The CDR3 is 12 amino acids. Germline V gene lookup returns CDR1 DFQATT and CDR2 SNEGSKA (reference sequence). CDR3 protein: CSASPGRNAIYF. In nucleotides, the CDR3 is TGCAGTGCTAGTCCCGGGCGAAACGCCATATATTTT.

This clonotype was seen a handful of times. The chain combines TRBV20-1 with TRBJ1-1; possible D gene TRBD1, 5 bases. CDR1 is DFQATT, CDR2 SNEGSKA, per germline (reference sequence). Trimming cost V 0 bases and J 4 bases, with 9 bases left between them. The CDR3 consists of 13 residues. The CDR3 region has the DNA TGCAGTGCTAGAGATATCGGGGGCACTGAAGCTTTCTTT. Translation: CSARDIGGTEAFF.

This clonotype was detected many times. The chain combines TRBV29-1 with TRBJ1-2; no clear D. Trimming took 5 bases from V and 8 from J, leaving 18 bases between them. There are 13 residues in the CDR3. CDR1 SQVTM and CDR2 ANQGSEA come from the germline V gene. CDR3 DNA: TGCAGCGTTTTGGTGAGGGCTTCTAGCGGCTACACCTTC. Amino acids: CSVLVRASSGYTF.

The CDR3 sequence is CSARAEFIGSTDTQYF. In DNA form, the CDR3 reads TGCAGTGCTAGAGCTGAGTTTATCGGAAGCACAGATACGCAGTATTTT. The chain uses TRBV20-1 and TRBJ2-3, with D unresolved. Germline CDR1 DFQATT, CDR2 SNEGSKA (reference sequence). The CDR3 has 16 residues. Trimming removed 1 base at V and 0 bases at J, with 14 bases between.

This chain connects TRBV29-1 to TRBJ1-2; perhaps TRBD1 as D (6 bases). The ends were cut back, 4 bases at V and 1 base at J, with 13 bases in the middle. There are 14 residues in the CDR3. Germline-derived CDR1 and CDR2 are SQVTM and ANQGSEA. CDR3 DNA sequence: TGCAGCGTTGTGGCGGGGGCAGATAACTATGGCTACACCTTC. Translated: CSVVAGADNYGYTF.

The chain is built from TRBV28 and TRBJ1-5; TRBD1 might be the D (5 bases). The CDR3 contains 15 residues. Trimming shortened V by 7 bases and J by 0 bases, and 13 bases separated the two germline ends. The germline gives CDR1 MDHEN, CDR2 SYDVKM. The CDR3 bases are TGTGCCAGCACCACAACAGGATATAGCAATCAGCCCCAGCATTTT. Translated: CASTTTGYSNQPQHF.

In this sample, this clonotype turned up many times. The V call is TRBV27, the J call TRBJ1-2; no clear D gene. The CDR3 runs 13 residues. Looked up from germline, CDR1 is MNHEY and CDR2 is SMNVEV (reference sequence). V was shortened by 5 bases and J by 4 bases, with 11 bases between the two germline ends. CDR3 amino acids: CASSPARSYGYTF. The CDR3 coding sequence is TGTGCCAGCAGTCCCGCCCGGAGCTATGGCTACACCTTC.

This chain joins TRBV7-9 and TRBJ2-3, with no clear D. Germline-derived CDR1 and CDR2 are SEHNR and FQNEAQ (reference sequence). Trimming removed 4 bases at V and 7 bases at J, with 15 bases between. The length of the CDR3 is 14 residues. The CDR3 nucleotides read TGTGCCAGCAGCTCCGGCTGGTCAGTTAATACGCAGTATTTT. Its translation: CASSSGWSVNTQYF.

Remarks on this clonotype: This sequence may be a read error, since a much larger clone differs from it by one base. The rearrangement links TRBV2 to TRBJ2-3, with 8 positions matching TRBD2. The germline CDR1 and CDR2 sequences are SNHLY and FYNNEI. The CDR3 has 15 residues. The CDR3 nucleotides are TGTGCCGGCAGTGCCAATAGCGGGACTGCGGATACGCAGTATTTT. Translating gives CAGSANSGTADTQYF.

The rearrangement joins TRBV7-9 to TRBJ2-5, with TRBD2 as a possible D gene (7 bases). This CDR3 is 17 amino acids long. Germline V lookup: CDR1 SEHNR, CDR2 FQNEAQ (reference sequence). V shed 8 bases and J shed 4 bases, with 26 bases lying between them. Here the CDR3 DNA reads TGTGCCAGCTACCGCCAAGGCGCCCACGGGGGGCGAGAGACCCAGTACTTC. Translating it yields CASYRQGAHGGRETQYF. The whole variable domain, remainder taken from reference TRBV7-9 and TRBJ2-5, is DTGVSQNPRHKITKRGQNVTFRCDPISEHNRLYWYRQTLGQGPEFLTYFQNEAQLEKSRLLSDRFSAERPKGSFSTLEIQRTEQGDSAMYLCASYRQGAHGGRETQYFGPGTRLLVL.

This clonotype was seen a few times. The rearrangement links TRBV5-6 to TRBJ1-1; D is possibly TRBD1 (6 bases). The V end was cut by 4 bases, the J end by 3 bases, with 10 bases between. This CDR3 has 13 residues. Germline-derived CDR1 and CDR2 are SGHDT and YYEEEE. This CDR3 reads CASSDDRYTEAFF. The CDR3 DNA reads as TGTGCCAGCAGCGACGACAGGTACACTGAAGCTTTCTTT.

The chain couples TRBV12-3 or TRBV12-4 to TRBJ2-7, with D uncertain. The CDR3 spans 13 residues. Trimming cost V 11 bases and J 2 bases, with 16 bases left between them. CDR3 nucleotide sequence: TGTGCCGGGATAGGAGAACCTCCCTACGAGCAGTACTTC. As protein: CAGIGEPPYEQYF.

This rearrangement joins TRBV2 to TRBJ1-1; 9 positions agree with TRBD1. Germline V gives CDR1 SNHLY, CDR2 FYNNEI. The CDR3 consists of 15 residues. Trimming cost V 6 bases and J 3 bases; bases outside gene matches: 8. The CDR3 DNA reads as TGTGCCAGCAGCGAACAGGGGGCTGGTTACACTGAAGCTTTCTTT. Translation: CASSEQGAGYTEAFF.

V is TRBV20-1 and J is TRBJ1-1; no definite D call. CDR1 DFQATT and CDR2 SNEGSKA come from the germline V gene (reference sequence). CDR3 length: 14 amino acids. Trimming removed 0 bases at V and 4 bases at J, with 12 bases between. The CDR3 sequence: CSARDFRSSTEAFF. The CDR3 bases are TGCAGTGCTAGAGATTTTCGGTCGAGCACTGAAGCTTTCTTT.

This clonotype came up once. This may be a read error: a much more frequent sequence differs by one nucleotide. The genes are TRBV12-3 or TRBV12-4 and TRBJ1-4; no firm D call. The V gene lost 5 bases and the J gene lost 8 bases, with 15 bases spanning the gap. This CDR3 region has 14 residues. The CDR3 here is CASSRNCFVEKLFF. For the CDR3, the DNA is TGTGCCAGCAGTCGTAACTGCTTCGTGGAAAAACTGTTTTTT.

In this sample, this clonotype turned up a few times. The chain links TRBV20-1 to TRBJ2-3, with D tentatively TRBD2 (5 bases). Looked up from germline, CDR1 is DFQATT and CDR2 is SNEGSKA (reference sequence). The CDR3 length is 14 residues. V lost 1 base, J lost 3 bases, and 11 bases lay in between. CDR3: CSARGGLATDTQYF. The CDR3 nucleotides read TGCAGTGCTAGAGGAGGACTGGCTACAGATACGCAGTATTTT.

This chain joins TRBV29-1 and TRBJ1-1; 9 bases line up with TRBD1. The CDR3 totals 13 residues. Per germline, CDR1 SQVTM and CDR2 ANQGSEA. The V segment lost 7 bases and the J segment 4 bases; nucleotides outside the gene matches: 7. CDR3 DNA sequence: TGCAGCGGAAACAGGGGGCAAAGCACTGAAGCTTTCTTT. It yields the protein CSGNRGQSTEAFF.

The chain combines TRBV7-9 with TRBJ2-5, with no clear D. Trimming stripped 5 bases from V and 2 bases from J, with 18 bases between. This CDR3 is built from 16 residues. Germline V lookup: CDR1 SEHNR, CDR2 FQNEAQ (reference sequence). Written as DNA, the CDR3 is TGTGCCAGCAGCCCCCATAGAGGATACAGTCAAGAGACCCAGTACTTC. Its translation: CASSPHRGYSQETQYF.

This clonotype was counted ten times or more. The V and J genes are TRBV20-1 and TRBJ1-2; D ambiguous. Germline CDR1 is DFQATT and CDR2 is SNEGSKA (reference sequence). CDR3 size: 12 residues. V lost 6 bases, J lost 4 bases, and 12 bases lay in between. CDR3 residues: CSALAGFYGYTF. CDR3 in DNA: TGCAGTGCCCTCGCCGGATTCTATGGCTACACCTTC.

There are a few counts of this clonotype. The chain is built from TRBV27 and TRBJ2-1; no clear D gene. Trimming took 5 bases from V and 0 from J, leaving 14 bases between them. Germline assignment: CDR1 MNHEY and CDR2 SMNVEV (reference sequence). CDR3 length equals 16 residues. The CDR3 DNA follows: TGTGCCAGCAGTCCCTACACCCGGATCTCCTACAATGAGCAGTTCTTC. Amino acids: CASSPYTRISYNEQFF.

This clonotype has a count of ten or more. The rearrangement uses TRBV11-2 and TRBJ2-2; 8 bases agree with TRBD1. V lost 7 bases to trimming and J lost 5 bases; unmatched junction nucleotides: 6. From germline, CDR1 is SGHAT and CDR2 FQNNGV. The CDR3 is made up of 14 amino acids. The chain's CDR3 is CASTTTGVTGELFF. CDR3 sequence (DNA): TGTGCCAGCACGACGACAGGGGTTACCGGGGAGCTGTTTTTT.

This clonotype was picked up many times. The CDR3 loop reads CSVALRWGDGYTF. The CDR3 nucleotides are TGCAGCGTTGCTCTGAGATGGGGAGATGGCTACACCTTC. This chain joins TRBV29-1 and TRBJ1-2; D unresolved. V shed 4 bases and J shed 6 bases, with 15 bases lying between them. The germline CDR1 and CDR2 sequences are SQVTM and ANQGSEA. CDR3 size: 13 residues.

CDR3 sequence: CASSLEGSLLNQQFF. The CDR3 bases are TGCGCCAGCAGCTTGGAGGGTTCACTCCTTAATCAGCAGTTCTTC. This chain links TRBV5-1 with TRBJ2-1, with no clear D. V was cut by 0 bases and J by 11 bases, with 18 bases left in between. The CDR3 is 15 amino acids. In germline, CDR1 is SGHRS, CDR2 YFSETQ.

This clonotype was observed a handful of times. The chain combines TRBV19 with TRBJ1-1; D is perhaps TRBD1 (6 bases). Germline values: CDR1 LNHDA, CDR2 SQIVND (reference sequence). V dropped 5 bases and J dropped 6 bases, with 10 bases sitting between them. The CDR3 sequence is 12 residues long. The CDR3 coding sequence is TGTGCCAGTAGTCCAGGGGTAGCTGAAGCTTTCTTT. Translated, it gives CASSPGVAEAFF.

Concerning this clonotype: This clone may be a read error of a much larger clone one base away. The chain is built from TRBV5-1 and TRBJ1-1, with D perhaps matching TRBD1 (6 bases). The CDR3 totals 13 residues. Germline CDR1 SGHRS, CDR2 YFSETQ. V was cut by 4 bases and J by 6 bases, with 13 bases left in between. The CDR3: CASSPGGLAEAFF. In DNA form, the CDR3 reads TGCGCCAGCAGCCCTGGGGGGCTCGCTGAAGCTTTCTTT.

A note on this clonotype: No DNA is shown, since the ends of the CDR3 on it are uncertain; the CDR3 is the one TCRdb lists. CDR3 sequence: CASSFGLGNTTYF. The chain uses TRBV11-1 and TRBJ1-3. The CDR3 totals 13 residues, both ends included. Germline CDR1 reads SGHAT; CDR2 reads FQDESV (reference sequence).

Worth noting for this clonotype: Given the absence of the conserved phenylalanine or tryptophan at the CDR3 end, a read error is likely. The DNA is left out, because the CDR3 cannot be placed on it with certainty; the CDR3 is given as TCRdb lists it. This chain joins TRBV10-2 and TRBJ2-3. The CDR3 spans 12 amino acids, including both terminal residues. In germline, CDR1 is WSHSY, CDR2 SAAADI. The CDR3 protein is CASSEGRDTRYS.